The T cell receptor (beta chain) under discussion was sequenced for a study of T cells in Graves' hyperthyroidism and ophthalmopathy. Study overall: Peripheral blood was obtained at initial diagnosis, preceding any treatment.

Reasons for excluding patients were uncontrolled infection, other autoimmune disease, pregnancy or lactation. Diagnosis rested on symptoms, serum thyroxine and TRAb, thyroid ultrasound, and orbital computed tomography. RNA transcripts were the template for amplifying TCR beta CDR3 regions. HTBI primers were the set used in a first-round RT-PCR of the TCR CDR3. MiXCR was run by TCRdb on the multiplex PCR reads, yielding one entry per CDR3 protein. The sample holds about 640,000 distinct CDR3 sequences, less than 25% seen once. Whole-study results and caveats: The model identified upcoming ophthalmopathy a median approximately six months ahead of onset.

Germline lookup yields CDR1 MNHEY and CDR2 SVGEGT. The CDR3 spans 17 residues. The V gene end was trimmed by 0 bases and the J gene end by 5 bases; junction bases not matched to a gene: 4. This clonotype was recorded at least ten times. Its target is unknown. Sequenced material: blood. The sequence derives from a man between 25 and 39 years old with Graves' ophthalmopathy. The V and J genes are TRBV6-2 or TRBV6-3 and TRBJ2-1; 13 bases are shared with TRBD2. The CDR3 coding sequence is TGTGCCAGCAGTTACTCTCGACTAGCGGGAGGAAACAATGAGCAGTTCTTC. Translating it yields CASSYSRLAGGNNEQFF.